This TCR beta chain was identified during a study of chemoradiotherapy in HPV16-positive cancers. Only in-frame clones appear in the TCRdb table, and some are missing; sequencing was by immunoSEQ multiplex PCR. Of over 15,000 clones in the sample, under 90% were seen once. The V gene lost 9 bases and the J gene lost 4 bases, with 23 bases spanning the gap. CDR1 ENHRY and CDR2 SYGVKD come from the germline V gene. CDR3 length equals 16 residues. The receptor was derived from a human donor with HPV-associated anogenital cancer. The chain carries TRBV10-3 and TRBJ2-3; D perhaps matches TRBD2 (5 bases). Material: blood, obtained from a patient who underwent chemoradiotherapy. The CDR3 DNA reads TGTGCCATAACCGGGAACCCGTTGAGTAGCGCAGATACGCAGTATTTT. This encodes CAITGNPLSSADTQYF.